This T cell receptor beta chain is drawn from a study of cytomegalovirus exposure and HLA in healthy donors. Study in general: Early release data held about 85 million unique TCRs from HLA-typed donors.

Remarks on this clone: Its antigen is currently unknown.

PCR was performed using 60 Vbeta and 13 Jbeta primers. Sequencing used immunoSEQ multiplex PCR; TCRdb keeps in-frame clones, though not all of them. The repertoire holds roughly 130,000 clones, about 76% seen once, with about 3.4% in the top ten. CDR1 and CDR2 (germline): SGHTA, FQGNSA. V gave up 3 bases and J gave up 7 bases; unmatched junction bases: 4. The CDR3 runs to 14 residues. Overall study results and limits: The Asian-associated ancestry cluster reportedly had fewer N-insertions than the roughly 700-donor mean in a later analysis. TCR beta V segments were, for the most part, productive about 87% or about 30% of the time in an earlier analysis.

The chain has TRBV7-2 and TRBJ1-2; 11 nucleotides align to TRBD1. The clonotype originates from a female donor in good health and CMV-seronegative. The sample comprised PBMCs. The CDR3 coding sequence is TGTGCCAGCAGCTTTACCGGGACAGGGGGTGGCTACACCTTC. Encoded protein: CASSFTGTGGGYTF.